The following is a T cell receptor (beta chain) sequence with its context. The sample belongs to a study of blood T cell repertoires in COVID-19. As for the study in general: COVID-19 samples collected from the United States, Italy and Spain covered acute and convalescent phases.

Trimming left V 6 bases short and J 4 bases short, with 13 bases between. CDR1 is MNHEY, CDR2 SMNVEV, per germline (reference sequence). The CDR3 totals 14 residues. The protocol was immunoSEQ multiplex PCR, while the TCRdb copy is restricted to in-frame clones and leaves out a portion. Of about 150,000 clones in the sample, 87% were seen once. The J gene is TRBJ2-1, the V gene TRBV27; D might be TRBD2 (5 bases). This clonotype was obtained from a man aged 80 or over with acute or convalescent COVID-19. Sequencing was done on a sample of peripheral blood. CDR3 coding DNA: TGTGCCAGCAGCCCTAGCTGGAAATACAATGAGCAGTTCTTC. Its translation is CASSPSWKYNEQFF.